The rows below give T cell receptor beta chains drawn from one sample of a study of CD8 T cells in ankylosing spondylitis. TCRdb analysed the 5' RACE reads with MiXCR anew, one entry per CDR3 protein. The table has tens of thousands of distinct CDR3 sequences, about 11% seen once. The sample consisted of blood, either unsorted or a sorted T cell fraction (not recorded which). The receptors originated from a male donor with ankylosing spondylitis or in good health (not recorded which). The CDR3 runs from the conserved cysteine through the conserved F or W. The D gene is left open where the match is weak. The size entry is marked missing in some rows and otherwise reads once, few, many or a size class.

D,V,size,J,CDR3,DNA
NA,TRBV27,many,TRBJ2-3,CASSTRASGTDTQYF,TGTGCCAGCAGCACGAGAGCCAGCGGGACAGATACGCAGTATTTT
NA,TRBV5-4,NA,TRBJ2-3,CASSGPHTDTQYF,TGTGCCAGCAGCGGACCCCACACAGATACGCAGTATTTT
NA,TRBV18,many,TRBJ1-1,CASSPNRQDGAFF,TGTGCCAGCTCACCTAACCGACAGGACGGGGCTTTCTTT
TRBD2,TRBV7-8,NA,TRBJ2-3,CASSFTSSGGAIDTQYF,TGTGCCAGCAGCTTTACTTCTAGCGGGGGGGCAATAGATACGCAGTATTTT
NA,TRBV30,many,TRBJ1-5,CAWSVRPVGNQPQHF,TGTGCCTGGAGTGTCAGGCCGGTTGGCAATCAGCCCCAGCATTTT
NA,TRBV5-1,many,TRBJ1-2,CASSFSQGMHYGYTF,TGCGCCAGCAGCTTCTCCCAGGGAATGCACTATGGCTACACCTTC
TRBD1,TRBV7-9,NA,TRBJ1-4,CASSTDREGGEKLFF,TGTGCCAGCAGCACCGACAGGGAAGGGGGCGAAAAACTGTTTTTT
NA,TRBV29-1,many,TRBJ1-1,CSVEDRVVAFF,TGCAGCGTTGAAGATAGGGTAGTGGCTTTCTTT
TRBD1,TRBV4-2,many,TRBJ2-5,CASSQDGTGDLETQYF,TGTGCCAGCAGCCAAGATGGGACAGGGGATTTAGAGACCCAGTACTTC
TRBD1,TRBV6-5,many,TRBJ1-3,CASSYEGARGNTIYF,TGTGCCAGCAGTTACGAGGGGGCGCGAGGAAACACCATATATTTT
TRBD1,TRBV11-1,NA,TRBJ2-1,CASSLDWQGAGNYNEQFF,TGTGCCAGCAGCTTAGACTGGCAGGGGGCAGGGAACTACAATGAGCAGTTCTTC
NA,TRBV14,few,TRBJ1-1,CASSRELNTEAFF,TGTGCCAGCAGCCGCGAATTGAACACTGAAGCTTTCTTT
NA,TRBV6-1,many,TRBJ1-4,CASREQGVEKLFF,TGTGCCAGCAGGGAACAGGGAGTCGAAAAACTGTTTTTT
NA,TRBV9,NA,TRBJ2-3,CASSPGHETDTQYF,TGTGCCAGCAGCCCTGGACACGAAACAGATACGCAGTATTTT
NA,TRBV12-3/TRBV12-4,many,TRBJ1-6,CASSLQGSVSPLHF,TGTGCCAGCAGTTTACAGGGGTCGGTTTCACCCCTCCACTTT
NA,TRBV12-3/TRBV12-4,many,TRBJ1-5,CASTMGSNQPQHF,TGTGCCAGCACTATGGGGAGCAATCAGCCCCAGCATTTT
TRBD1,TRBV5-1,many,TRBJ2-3,CASSLRTGTDTQYF,TGCGCCAGCAGCCTTCGGACAGGAACAGATACGCAGTATTTT
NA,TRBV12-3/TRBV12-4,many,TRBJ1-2,CASSGLLSRYGYTF,TGTGCCAGCAGCGGCCTCCTTTCTCGCTATGGCTACACCTTC
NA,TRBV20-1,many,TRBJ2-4,CSATGQKLAKNIQYF,TGCAGTGCCACTGGACAAAAGCTAGCCAAAAACATTCAGTACTTC
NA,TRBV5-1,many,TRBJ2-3,CASSRAGGQAFNGGATDTQYF,TGCGCCAGCAGCCGAGCAGGCGGACAGGCCTTTAACGGGGGAGCCACAGATACGCAGTATTTT
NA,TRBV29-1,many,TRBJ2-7,CSVRGSYEQYF,TGCAGCGTCAGGGGTTCCTACGAGCAGTACTTC
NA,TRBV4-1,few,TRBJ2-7,CASSHPDGSSYEQYF,TGCGCCAGCAGCCACCCCGACGGAAGCTCCTACGAGCAGTACTTC